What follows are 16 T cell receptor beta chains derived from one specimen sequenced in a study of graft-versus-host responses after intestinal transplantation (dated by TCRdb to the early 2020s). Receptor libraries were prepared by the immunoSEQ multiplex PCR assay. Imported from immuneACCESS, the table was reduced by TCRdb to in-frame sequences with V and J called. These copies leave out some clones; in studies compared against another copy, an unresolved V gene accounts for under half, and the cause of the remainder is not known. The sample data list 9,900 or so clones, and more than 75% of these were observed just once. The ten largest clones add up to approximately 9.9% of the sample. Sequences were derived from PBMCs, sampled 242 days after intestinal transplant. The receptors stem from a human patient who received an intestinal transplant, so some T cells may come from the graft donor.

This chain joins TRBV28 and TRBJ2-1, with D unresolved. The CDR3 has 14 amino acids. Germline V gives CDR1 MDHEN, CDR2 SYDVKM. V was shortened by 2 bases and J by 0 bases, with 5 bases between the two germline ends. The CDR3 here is CASSLRASYNEQFF. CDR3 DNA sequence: TGTGCCAGCAGTTTAAGAGCCTCCTACAATGAGCAGTTCTTC.

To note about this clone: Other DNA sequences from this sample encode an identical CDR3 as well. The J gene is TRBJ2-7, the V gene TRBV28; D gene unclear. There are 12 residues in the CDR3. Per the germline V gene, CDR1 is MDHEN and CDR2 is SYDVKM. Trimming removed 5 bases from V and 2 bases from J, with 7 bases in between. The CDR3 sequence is CASSLSAYEQYF. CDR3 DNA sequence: TGTGCCAGCAGTCTTTCAGCCTACGAGCAGTACTTC.

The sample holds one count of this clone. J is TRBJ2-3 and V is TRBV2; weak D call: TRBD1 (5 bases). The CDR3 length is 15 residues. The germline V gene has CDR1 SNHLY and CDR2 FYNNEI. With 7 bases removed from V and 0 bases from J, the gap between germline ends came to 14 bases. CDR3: CASKVREFSTDTQYF. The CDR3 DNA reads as TGTGCCAGCAAGGTCAGGGAATTTAGCACAGATACGCAGTATTTT.

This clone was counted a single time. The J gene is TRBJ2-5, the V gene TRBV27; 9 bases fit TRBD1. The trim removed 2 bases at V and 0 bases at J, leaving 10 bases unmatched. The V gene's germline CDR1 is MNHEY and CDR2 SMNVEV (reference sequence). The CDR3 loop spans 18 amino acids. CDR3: CASSLLGQGSPYQETQYF. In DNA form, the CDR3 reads TGTGCCAGCAGTTTACTAGGACAGGGGTCGCCTTACCAAGAGACCCAGTACTTC.

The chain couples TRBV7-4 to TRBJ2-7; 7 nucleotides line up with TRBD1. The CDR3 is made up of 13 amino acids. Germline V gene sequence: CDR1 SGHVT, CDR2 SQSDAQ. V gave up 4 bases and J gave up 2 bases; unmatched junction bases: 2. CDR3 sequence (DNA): TGTGCCAGCAGCTCACAGGGGACCTACGAGCAGTACTTC. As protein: CASSSQGTYEQYF.

The CDR3 region is CAWNDPHRGETQYF. In nucleotides, the CDR3 is TGTGCCTGGAATGACCCCCATCGCGGAGAGACCCAGTACTTC. The rearrangement joins TRBV30 to TRBJ2-5, with D hard to call. Looked up from germline, CDR1 is GTSNPN and CDR2 is SVGIG (reference sequence). This CDR3 region has 14 residues. V lost 4 bases to trimming and J lost 4 bases, with 16 bases between them.

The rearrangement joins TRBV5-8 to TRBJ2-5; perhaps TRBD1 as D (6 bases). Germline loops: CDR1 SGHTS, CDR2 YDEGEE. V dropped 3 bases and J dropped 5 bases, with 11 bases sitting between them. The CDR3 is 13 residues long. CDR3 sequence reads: CASSWNREETQYF. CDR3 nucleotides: TGTGCCAGCAGCTGGAACAGGGAGGAGACCCAGTACTTC.

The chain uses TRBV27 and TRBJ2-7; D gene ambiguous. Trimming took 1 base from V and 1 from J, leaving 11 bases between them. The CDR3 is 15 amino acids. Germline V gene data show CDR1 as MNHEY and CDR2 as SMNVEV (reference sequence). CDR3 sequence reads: CASSLYPSKSYEQYF. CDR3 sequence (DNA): TGTGCCAGCAGTTTATACCCTAGTAAGTCCTACGAGCAGTACTTC.

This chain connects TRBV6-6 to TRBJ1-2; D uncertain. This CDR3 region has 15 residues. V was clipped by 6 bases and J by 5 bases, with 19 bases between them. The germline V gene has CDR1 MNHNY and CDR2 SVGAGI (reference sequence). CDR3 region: CASSRPTPTLYGYTF. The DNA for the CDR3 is TGTGCCAGCAGCCGACCGACACCGACGTTATATGGCTACACCTTC.

Here the CDR3 reads CARSLDGPRTDTQYF. CDR3 coding DNA: TGTGCCAGAAGCTTGGACGGTCCAAGAACAGATACGCAGTATTTT. V and J are TRBV5-3 and TRBJ2-3, with D unresolved. TRBV5-3 is labeled an ORF, and its function is uncertain. The CDR3 extends over 15 amino acids. Trimming pared 0 bases from V and 3 bases from J, leaving 11 bases between.

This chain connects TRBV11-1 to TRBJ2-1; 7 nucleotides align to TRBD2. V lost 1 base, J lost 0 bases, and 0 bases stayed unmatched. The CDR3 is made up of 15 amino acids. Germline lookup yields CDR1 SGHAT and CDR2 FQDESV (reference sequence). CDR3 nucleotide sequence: TGTGCCAGCAGCTTAGGCGGGAGCTCCTACAATGAGCAGTTCTTC. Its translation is CASSLGGSSYNEQFF.

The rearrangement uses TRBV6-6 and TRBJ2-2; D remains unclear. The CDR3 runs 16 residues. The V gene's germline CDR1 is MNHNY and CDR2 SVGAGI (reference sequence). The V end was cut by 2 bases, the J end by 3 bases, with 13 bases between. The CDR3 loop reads CASSYIRVEDTGELFF. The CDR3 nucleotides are TGTGCCAGCAGTTACATCCGGGTCGAGGACACCGGGGAGCTGTTTTTT.

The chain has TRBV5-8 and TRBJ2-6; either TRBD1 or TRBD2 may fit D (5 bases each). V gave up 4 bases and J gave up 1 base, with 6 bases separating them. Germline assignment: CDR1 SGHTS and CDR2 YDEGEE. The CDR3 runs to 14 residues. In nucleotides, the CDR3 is TGTGCCAGCAGCGAGGGGTCTGGGGCCAACGTCCTGACTTTC. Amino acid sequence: CASSEGSGANVLTF.

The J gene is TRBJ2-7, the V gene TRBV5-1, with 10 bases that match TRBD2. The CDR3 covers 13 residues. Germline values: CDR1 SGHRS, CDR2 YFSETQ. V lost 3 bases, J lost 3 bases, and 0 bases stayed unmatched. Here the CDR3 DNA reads TGCGCCAGCAGCTCTAGCGGGAGCTACGAGCAGTACTTC. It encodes CASSSSGSYEQYF.

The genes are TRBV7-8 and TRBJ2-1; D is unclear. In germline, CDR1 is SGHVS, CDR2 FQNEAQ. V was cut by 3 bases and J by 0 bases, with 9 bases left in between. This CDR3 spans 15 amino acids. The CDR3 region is CASSFLGGSYNEQFF. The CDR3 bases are TGTGCCAGCAGCTTCCTTGGCGGCTCCTACAATGAGCAGTTCTTC.

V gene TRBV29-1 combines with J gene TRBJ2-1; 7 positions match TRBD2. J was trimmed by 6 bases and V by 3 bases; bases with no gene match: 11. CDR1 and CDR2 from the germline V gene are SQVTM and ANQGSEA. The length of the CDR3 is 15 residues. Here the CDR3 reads CSVDLRGGRGNEQFF. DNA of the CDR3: TGCAGCGTTGACCTACGGGGAGGGAGGGGCAATGAGCAGTTCTTC.